This T cell receptor (beta chain) is from a study of cytomegalovirus exposure and HLA in healthy donors. On this clone: Antigen: not known.

Study results and caveats: Cytomegalovirus association was listed for 170 or so TCR beta chains.

Profiled with immunoSEQ multiplex PCR; TCRdb holds only in-frame clones, not every one. The data show 150,000 to 200,000 clones, about nine tenths seen once. Per germline, CDR1 MNHEY and CDR2 SVGAGI. V was trimmed by 0 bases and J by 1 base, leaving 10 bases between them. This CDR3 has 15 amino acids. Sequencing used PBMCs. V gene TRBV6-5 combines with J gene TRBJ2-7; possibly TRBD1 for D (5 bases). The sequence derives from a woman between 25 and 40 years old in good health and CMV-seronegative. CDR3 coding DNA: TGTGCCAGCAGTTACTCTGGGGCAGAGTCCTACGAGCAGTACTTC. As protein: CASSYSGAESYEQYF.